This T cell receptor (beta chain) is from a study of OX40 agonist ivuxolimab in advanced cancers. As for the study in general: One patient with hepatocellular carcinoma and two with cutaneous melanoma, three in all, had partial responses.

The CDR3 is 13 residues long. V was shortened by 2 bases and J by 4 bases, with 9 bases between the two germline ends. The germline V gene has CDR1 SGHDT and CDR2 YYEEEE. Broader study findings: CD4+ and CD8+ blood T cells expanded clonally by week 6 at 0.1 to 3.0 mg/kg. The study found that CD8+ T cells averaged more expanded clones than CD4+.

Assay used: immunoSEQ multiplex PCR; TCRdb lists only in-frame clones, some missing. Of tens of thousands of clones in the sample, approximately 90% were seen once. Comments on this clone: Its antigen is not identified.

The chain couples TRBV5-6 to TRBJ2-5; TRBD1 is a possible D gene (5 bases). Sequences were derived from CD4+ or CD8+ T cells sorted from blood, sampled in a trial of the OX40 agonist ivuxolimab. The TCR originated in an adult with an advanced solid tumor such as melanoma, head and neck, liver or kidney cancer. The CDR3 DNA sequence: TGTGCCAGCAGCTTAAGGGGTGCAGAGACCCAGTACTTC. Translation: CASSLRGAETQYF.